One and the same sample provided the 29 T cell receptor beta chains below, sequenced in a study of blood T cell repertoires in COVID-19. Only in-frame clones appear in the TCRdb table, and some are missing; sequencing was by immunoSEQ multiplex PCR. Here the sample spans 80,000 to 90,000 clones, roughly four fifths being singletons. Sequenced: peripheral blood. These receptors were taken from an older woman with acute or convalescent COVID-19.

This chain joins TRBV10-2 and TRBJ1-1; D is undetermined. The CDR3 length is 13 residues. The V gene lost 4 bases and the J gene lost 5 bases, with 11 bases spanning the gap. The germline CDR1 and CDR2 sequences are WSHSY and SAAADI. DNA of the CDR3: TGCGCCAGCAGTGTGGGTTGGGCGACTGAAGCTTTCTTT. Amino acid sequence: CASSVGWATEAFF.

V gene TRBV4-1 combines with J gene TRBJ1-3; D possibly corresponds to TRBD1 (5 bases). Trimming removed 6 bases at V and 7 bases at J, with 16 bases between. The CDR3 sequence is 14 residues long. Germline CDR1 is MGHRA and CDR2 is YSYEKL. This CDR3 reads CASSQQDRGNTIYF. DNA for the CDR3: TGCGCCAGCAGTCAACAGGACCGCGGGAACACCATATATTTT.

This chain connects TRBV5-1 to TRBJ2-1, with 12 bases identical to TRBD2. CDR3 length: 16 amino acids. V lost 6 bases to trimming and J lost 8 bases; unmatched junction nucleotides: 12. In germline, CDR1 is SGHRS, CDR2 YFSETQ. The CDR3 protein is CASMELAGGLKDEQFF. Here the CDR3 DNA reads TGCGCCAGCATGGAGCTAGCGGGGGGGCTGAAGGATGAGCAGTTCTTC. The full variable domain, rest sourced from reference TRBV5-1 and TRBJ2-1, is KAGVTQTPRYLIKTRGQQVTLSCSPISGHRSVSWYQQTPGQGLQFLFEYFSETQRNKGNFPGRFSGRQFSNSRSEMNVSTLELGDSALYLCASMELAGGLKDEQFFGPGTRLTVL.

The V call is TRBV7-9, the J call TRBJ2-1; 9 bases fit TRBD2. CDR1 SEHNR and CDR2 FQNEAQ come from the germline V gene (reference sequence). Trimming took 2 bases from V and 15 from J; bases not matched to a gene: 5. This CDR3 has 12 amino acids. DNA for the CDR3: TGTGCCAGCAGCTTACTTGCGGGGGGGCTGTTCTTC. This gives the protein CASSLLAGGLFF. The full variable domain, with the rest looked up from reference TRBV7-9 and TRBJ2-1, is DTGVSQNPRHKITKRGQNVTFRCDPISEHNRLYWYRQTLGQGPEFLTYFQNEAQLEKSRLLSDRFSAERPKGSFSTLEIQRTEQGDSAMYLCASSLLAGGLFFGPGTRLTVL.

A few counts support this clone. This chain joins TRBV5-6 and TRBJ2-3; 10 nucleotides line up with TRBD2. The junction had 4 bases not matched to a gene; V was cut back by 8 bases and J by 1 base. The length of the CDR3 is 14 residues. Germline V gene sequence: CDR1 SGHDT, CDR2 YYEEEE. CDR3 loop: CASSGTSGTDTQYF. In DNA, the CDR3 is TGTGCCAGTTCCGGGACTAGCGGCACAGATACGCAGTATTTT.

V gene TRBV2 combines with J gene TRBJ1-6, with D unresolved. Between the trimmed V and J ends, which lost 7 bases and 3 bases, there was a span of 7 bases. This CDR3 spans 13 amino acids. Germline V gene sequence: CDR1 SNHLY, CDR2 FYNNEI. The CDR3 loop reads CASNSIYNSPLHF. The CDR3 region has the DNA TGTGCCAGCAACAGCATCTATAATTCACCCCTCCACTTT.

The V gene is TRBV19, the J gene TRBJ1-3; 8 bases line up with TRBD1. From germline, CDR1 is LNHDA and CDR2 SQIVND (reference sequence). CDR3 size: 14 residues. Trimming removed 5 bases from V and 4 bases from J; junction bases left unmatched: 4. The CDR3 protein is CASSPQGDGNTIYF. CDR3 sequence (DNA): TGTGCCAGTAGTCCACAGGGGGACGGAAACACCATATATTTT.

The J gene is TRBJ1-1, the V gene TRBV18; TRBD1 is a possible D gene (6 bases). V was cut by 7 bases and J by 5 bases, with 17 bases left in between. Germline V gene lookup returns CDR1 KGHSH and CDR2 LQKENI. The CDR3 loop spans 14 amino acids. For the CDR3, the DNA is TGTGCCAGCTTTAATCGGAAGGGGGATACTGAAGCTTTCTTT. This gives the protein CASFNRKGDTEAFF.

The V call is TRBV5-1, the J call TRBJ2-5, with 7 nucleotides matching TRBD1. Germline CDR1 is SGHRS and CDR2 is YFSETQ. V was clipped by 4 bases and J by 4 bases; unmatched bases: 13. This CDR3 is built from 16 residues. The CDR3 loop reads CASSHKKGQVVETQYF. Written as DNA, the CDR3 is TGCGCCAGCAGCCACAAGAAAGGACAGGTAGTAGAGACCCAGTACTTC.

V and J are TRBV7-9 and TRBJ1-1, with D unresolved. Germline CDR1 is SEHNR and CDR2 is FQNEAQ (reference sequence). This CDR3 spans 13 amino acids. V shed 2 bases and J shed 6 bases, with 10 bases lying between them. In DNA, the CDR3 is TGTGCCAGCAGCTTACCGCCGGTCGCTGAAGCTTTCTTT. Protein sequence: CASSLPPVAEAFF.

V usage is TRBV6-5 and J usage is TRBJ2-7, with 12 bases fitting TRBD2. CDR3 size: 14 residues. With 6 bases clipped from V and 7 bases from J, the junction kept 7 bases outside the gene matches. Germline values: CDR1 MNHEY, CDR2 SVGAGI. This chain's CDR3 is CASSGLAGSEEQYF. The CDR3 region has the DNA TGTGCCAGCAGCGGACTAGCGGGGTCGGAAGAGCAGTACTTC.

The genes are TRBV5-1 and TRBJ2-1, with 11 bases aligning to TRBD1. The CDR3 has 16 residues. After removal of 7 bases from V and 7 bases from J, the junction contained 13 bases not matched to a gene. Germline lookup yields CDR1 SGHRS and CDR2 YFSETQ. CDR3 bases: TGCGCCAGCCATCGCACGGGACAGGGGGTGGGAAATGAGCAGTTCTTC. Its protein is CASHRTGQGVGNEQFF. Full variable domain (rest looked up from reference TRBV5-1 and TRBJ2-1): KAGVTQTPRYLIKTRGQQVTLSCSPISGHRSVSWYQQTPGQGLQFLFEYFSETQRNKGNFPGRFSGRQFSNSRSEMNVSTLELGDSALYLCASHRTGQGVGNEQFFGPGTRLTVL.

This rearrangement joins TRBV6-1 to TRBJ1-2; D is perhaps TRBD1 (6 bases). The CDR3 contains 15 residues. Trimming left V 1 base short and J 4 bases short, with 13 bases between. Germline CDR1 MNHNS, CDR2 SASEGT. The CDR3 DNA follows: TGTGCCAGCAGTGAAGAGCGACAGGTCGGCTATGGCTACACCTTC. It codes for CASSEERQVGYGYTF.

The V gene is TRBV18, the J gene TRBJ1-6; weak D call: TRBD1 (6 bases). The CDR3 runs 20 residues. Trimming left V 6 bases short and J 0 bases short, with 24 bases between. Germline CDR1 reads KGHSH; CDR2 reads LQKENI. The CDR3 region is CASSNYPMTGLSSYNSPLHF. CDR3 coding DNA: TGTGCCAGCTCGAATTACCCGATGACAGGCCTCAGCTCCTATAATTCACCCCTCCACTTT.

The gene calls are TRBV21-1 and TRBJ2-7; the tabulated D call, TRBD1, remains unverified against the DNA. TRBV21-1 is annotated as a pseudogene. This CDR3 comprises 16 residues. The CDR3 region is CASSTLADPGAREQYF. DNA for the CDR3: TGTGCCAGCAGCACCCTGGCGGACCCAGGGGCTCGCGAGCAGTACTTC.

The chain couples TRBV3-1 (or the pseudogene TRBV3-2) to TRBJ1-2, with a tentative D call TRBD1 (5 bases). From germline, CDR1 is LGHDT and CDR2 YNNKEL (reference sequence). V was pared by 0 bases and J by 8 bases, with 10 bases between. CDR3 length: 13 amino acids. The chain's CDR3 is CASSQDQGWGYTF. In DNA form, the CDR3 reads TGTGCCAGCAGCCAAGATCAGGGATGGGGCTACACCTTC.

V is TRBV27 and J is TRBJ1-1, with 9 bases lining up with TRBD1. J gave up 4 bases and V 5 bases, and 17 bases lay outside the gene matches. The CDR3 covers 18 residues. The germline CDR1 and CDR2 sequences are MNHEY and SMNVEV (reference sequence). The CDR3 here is CASSPRTGATPRVTEAFF. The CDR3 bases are TGTGCCAGCAGTCCGCGGACAGGGGCCACACCCCGGGTCACTGAAGCTTTCTTT.

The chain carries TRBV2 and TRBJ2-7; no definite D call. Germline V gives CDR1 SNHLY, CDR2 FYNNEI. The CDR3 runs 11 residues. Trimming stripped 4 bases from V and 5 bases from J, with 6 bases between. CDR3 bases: TGTGCCAGCAGTGGAGAGGACGAGCAGTACTTC. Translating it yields CASSGEDEQYF.

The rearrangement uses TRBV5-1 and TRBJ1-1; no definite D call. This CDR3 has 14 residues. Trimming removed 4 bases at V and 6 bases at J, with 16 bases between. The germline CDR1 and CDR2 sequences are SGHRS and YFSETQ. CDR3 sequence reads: CASSPSALRAEAFF. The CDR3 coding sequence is TGCGCCAGCAGCCCCTCCGCGCTAAGAGCTGAAGCTTTCTTT.

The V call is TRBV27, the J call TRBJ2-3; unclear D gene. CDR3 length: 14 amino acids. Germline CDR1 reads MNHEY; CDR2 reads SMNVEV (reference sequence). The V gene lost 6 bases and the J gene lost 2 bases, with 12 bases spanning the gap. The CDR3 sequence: CASSQPPITDTQYF. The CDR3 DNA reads TGTGCCAGCAGCCAACCCCCTATCACAGATACGCAGTATTTT.

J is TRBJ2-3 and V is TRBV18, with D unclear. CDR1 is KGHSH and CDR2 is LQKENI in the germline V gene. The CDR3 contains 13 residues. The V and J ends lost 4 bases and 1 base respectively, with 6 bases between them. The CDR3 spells CASSQSGTDTQYF. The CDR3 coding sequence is TGTGCCAGCTCACAATCGGGCACAGATACGCAGTATTTT. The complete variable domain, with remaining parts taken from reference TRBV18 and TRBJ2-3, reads NAGVMQNPRHLVRRRGQEARLRCSPMKGHSHVYWYRQLPEEGLKFMVYLQKENIIDESGMPKERFSAEFPKEGPSILRIQQVVRGDSAAYFCASSQSGTDTQYFGPGTRLTVL.

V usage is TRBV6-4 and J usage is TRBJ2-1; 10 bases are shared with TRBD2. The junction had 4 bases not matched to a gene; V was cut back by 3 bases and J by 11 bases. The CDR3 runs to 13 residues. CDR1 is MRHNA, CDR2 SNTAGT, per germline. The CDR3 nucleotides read TGTGCCAGCAGTGAACAAGCGGGGGGGAAGCAGTTCTTC. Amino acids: CASSEQAGGKQFF.

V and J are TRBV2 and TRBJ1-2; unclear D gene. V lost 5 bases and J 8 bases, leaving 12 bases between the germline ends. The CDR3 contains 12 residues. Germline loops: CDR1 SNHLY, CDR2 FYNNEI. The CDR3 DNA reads TGTGCCAGCAGTCCTGAAGAGGTGGGCTACACCTTC. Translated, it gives CASSPEEVGYTF.

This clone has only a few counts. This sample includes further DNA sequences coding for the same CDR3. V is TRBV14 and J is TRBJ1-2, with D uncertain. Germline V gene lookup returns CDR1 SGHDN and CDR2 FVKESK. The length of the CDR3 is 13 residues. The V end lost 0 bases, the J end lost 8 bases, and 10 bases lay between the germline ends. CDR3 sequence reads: CASSQDRSRGYTF. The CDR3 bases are TGTGCCAGCAGCCAAGATAGAAGTCGGGGCTACACCTTC.

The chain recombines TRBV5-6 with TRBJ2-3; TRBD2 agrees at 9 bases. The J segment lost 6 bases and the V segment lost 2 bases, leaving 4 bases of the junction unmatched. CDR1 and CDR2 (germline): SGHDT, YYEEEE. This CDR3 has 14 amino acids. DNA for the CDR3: TGTGCCAGCAGCTTTAGCGGGGGAACCGATACGCAGTATTTT. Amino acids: CASSFSGGTDTQYF.

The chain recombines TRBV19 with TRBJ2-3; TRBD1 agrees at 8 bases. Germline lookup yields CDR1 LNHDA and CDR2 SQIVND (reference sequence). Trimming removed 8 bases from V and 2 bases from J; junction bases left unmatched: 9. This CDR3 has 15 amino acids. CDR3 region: CASRDRPNPTDTQYF. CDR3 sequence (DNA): TGTGCCAGTCGGGACAGGCCTAACCCCACAGATACGCAGTATTTT.

CDR3: CAISPGQDYQPQHF. The CDR3 nucleotides read TGTGCCATCAGCCCCGGACAGGATTATCAGCCCCAGCATTTT. This chain links TRBV10-3 with TRBJ1-5, with TRBD1 identical over 7 bases. The germline V gene encodes CDR1 ENHRY and CDR2 SYGVKD. This CDR3 has 14 residues. The V gene end was trimmed by 6 bases and the J gene end by 5 bases; junction bases not matched to a gene: 7.

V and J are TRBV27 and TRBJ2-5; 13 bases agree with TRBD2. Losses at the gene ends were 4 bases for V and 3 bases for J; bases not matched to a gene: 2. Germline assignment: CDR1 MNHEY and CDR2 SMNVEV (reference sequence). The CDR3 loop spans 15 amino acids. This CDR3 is CASSWGTSGEETQYF. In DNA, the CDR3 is TGTGCCAGCAGTTGGGGGACTAGCGGGGAAGAGACCCAGTACTTC.

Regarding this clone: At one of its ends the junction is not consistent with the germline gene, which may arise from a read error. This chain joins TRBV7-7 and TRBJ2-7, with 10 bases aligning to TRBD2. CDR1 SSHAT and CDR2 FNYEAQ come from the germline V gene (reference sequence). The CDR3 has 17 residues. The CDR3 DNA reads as TGTGCTAGCAGCTTAGCGCCGGCTAGCGGGGGACCCTACGAGCAGTACTTC. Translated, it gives CASSLAPASGGPYEQYF.